Below are 6 T cell receptor beta chains sequenced from a single sample in a study of Graves' ophthalmopathy and Graves' hyperthyroidism. The sequenced template was RNA, covering the TCR beta CDR3 region. First-round RT-PCR employed HTBI primers, with a second-round multiplex PCR after it. TCRdb re-derived calls from the multiplex PCR reads in MiXCR, one entry per CDR3 protein. Seen here are roughly 610,000 distinct CDR3 sequences, around a fifth observed once, and the top ten hold approximately 6.5%. Sequencing was done on a sample of peripheral blood. The receptors come from a woman younger than 30 with stable Graves' hyperthyroidism. Some clones in this sample may be carry-over from other donors' samples.

This clonotype was counted many times. The chain is built from TRBV7-2 and TRBJ2-7; D might be TRBD2 (5 bases). There are 15 residues in the CDR3. The V and J ends lost 0 bases and 2 bases respectively, with 11 bases between them. Germline CDR1 is SGHTA and CDR2 is FQGNSA. CDR3: CASSLAFSGTYEQYF. For the CDR3, the DNA is TGTGCCAGCAGCTTAGCATTTTCGGGGACCTACGAGCAGTACTTC.

A remark on this clonotype: An end of the junction differs from the germline gene, which may be a read error. The chain combines TRBV5-6 with TRBJ2-2; D might be TRBD1 (5 bases). CDR1 is SGHDT, CDR2 YYEEEE, per germline. The CDR3 length is 15 residues. CDR3 nucleotide sequence: TGTGCCAGCAGCTTGGGGGGCTCGGGCACCGAGGAGCTGTTTTTT. Protein: CASSLGGSGTEELFF.

This chain connects TRBV27 to TRBJ2-5; the match to TRBD2 covers 10 bases. CDR1 and CDR2 from the germline V gene are MNHEY and SMNVEV (reference sequence). The CDR3 is made up of 16 amino acids. V was pared by 5 bases and J by 0 bases, with 6 bases of the junction left unmatched. The CDR3 DNA is TGTGCCAGCAGTGCTAGCGGGGGCTTGTACCAAGAGACCCAGTACTTC. Encoded protein: CASSASGGLYQETQYF.

In this sample, this clonotype turned up a few times. The chain is built from TRBV29-1 and TRBJ2-3; D might be TRBD1 (6 bases). Germline loops: CDR1 SQVTM, CDR2 ANQGSEA. The CDR3 has 13 residues. V was clipped by 6 bases and J by 0 bases, with 10 bases between them. The CDR3 nucleotides are TGCAGCGTCGACAGGATCAGCACAGATACGCAGTATTTT. Amino acids: CSVDRISTDTQYF.

As for this clonotype: It may be a read error: a sequence one base away is much more abundant. The rearrangement links TRBV30 to TRBJ1-1; a possible D gene is TRBD1 (5 bases). Trimming cost V 2 bases and J 8 bases, with 9 bases left between them. CDR1 is GTSNPN, CDR2 SVGIG, per germline (reference sequence). This CDR3 spans 11 amino acids. In nucleotides, the CDR3 is TGTGCCTGGAGTCCCCGGGGGGAAGCTTTCTTT. Translated, it gives CAWSPRGEAFF.

The chain joins TRBV7-9 to TRBJ2-7; tentatively, D is TRBD2 (6 bases). CDR1 is SEHNR and CDR2 is FQNEAQ in the germline V gene (reference sequence). Trimming left V 4 bases short and J 0 bases short, with 13 bases between. CDR3 length: 15 amino acids. The CDR3 DNA sequence: TGTGCCAGCAGCTCACCGGACTATAGCTCCTACGAGCAGTACTTC. It codes for CASSSPDYSSYEQYF.